The 8 T cell receptor beta chains listed next were all sequenced from one sample in a study of T cell repertoires in cytomegalovirus infection. Via MiXCR, TCRdb re-called the reads, giving one row per CDR3 protein. The data show roughly 920,000 distinct CDR3 sequences, with roughly a third seen just once and around 15% held by the top ten. The antigens for these receptors are not known. The specimen comprised cultured CD8+ T cells from PBMCs, sampled from culture after CMV antigen stimulation. Receptors originate from a human donor in good health (CMV status not recorded). Some clones in this sample may be carry-over from other donors' samples.

The chain couples TRBV19 to TRBJ2-1; tentatively, D is TRBD1 or TRBD2 (5 bases each). The CDR3 sequence is 14 residues long. V was cut by 4 bases and J by 4 bases, with 11 bases left in between. In germline, CDR1 is LNHDA, CDR2 SQIVND (reference sequence). CDR3 coding DNA: TGTGCCAGTAGTAAAGGGACGGAATACAATGAGCAGTTCTTC. It is translated as CASSKGTEYNEQFF.

The rearrangement joins TRBV6-2 or TRBV6-3 to TRBJ2-7; TRBD2 agrees at 8 bases. The CDR3 runs 14 residues. The germline gives CDR1 MNHEY, CDR2 SVGEGT. CDR3 amino acids: CAGSPQRGSYEQYV. The CDR3 DNA is TGTGCCGGCAGTCCACAGCGGGGGTCCTACGAGCAGTACGTC.

The chain employs TRBV19 and TRBJ2-5, with 8 positions matching TRBD2. Germline CDR1 LNHDA, CDR2 SQIVND (reference sequence). V shed 5 bases, J shed 3 bases, and the junction held 11 bases outside the gene matches. There are 16 residues in the CDR3. The CDR3 sequence is CASSVLAGIPKETQYF. The CDR3 DNA reads as TGTGCCAGTAGTGTTTTAGCGGGGATACCCAAAGAGACCCAGTACTTC.

This rearrangement joins TRBV6-2 or TRBV6-3 to TRBJ2-7; D remains ambiguous. CDR3 length: 13 residues. CDR1 and CDR2 from the germline V gene are MNHEY and SVGEGT. The V and J ends lost 4 bases and 3 bases respectively, with 10 bases between them. CDR3 protein: CASSFGRIYEQYV. The CDR3 region has the DNA TGTGCCAGCAGTTTTGGACGGATCTACGAGCAGTACGTC.

CDR3 DNA: TGTGCCAGCAGCTTCAGGGCGAATCAGCCCCAGCATTTT. Its protein is CASSFRANQPQHF. The chain combines TRBV5-8 with TRBJ1-5, with D possibly matching TRBD1 (5 bases). Per germline, CDR1 SGHTS and CDR2 YDEGEE. CDR3 length: 13 amino acids. Trimming took off 2 bases at V and 4 bases at J, with 7 bases between the two ends.

This chain uses TRBV5-4 with TRBJ2-7; 7 bases are a match to TRBD2. V lost 5 bases and J lost 4; bases outside the gene matches: 9. Germline-derived CDR1 and CDR2 are SGHNT and YYREEE (reference sequence). The CDR3 length is 14 residues. The CDR3 DNA reads as TGTGCCAGCAGGAAAGGGAGGGCGCGGTACGAGCAGTACTTC. The encoded protein is CASRKGRARYEQYF.

The chain carries TRBV5-4 and TRBJ1-2, with no clear D. Germline V gives CDR1 SGHNT, CDR2 YYREEE (reference sequence). Trimming shortened V by 4 bases and J by 7 bases, and 8 bases separated the two germline ends. The CDR3 spans 11 residues. Here the CDR3 reads CASSGYGGYTF. The CDR3 nucleotides are TGTGCCAGCAGCGGATACGGTGGCTACACCTTC.

This clonotype turned up a few times. The rearrangement uses TRBV27 and TRBJ1-6; D possibly corresponds to TRBD1 (5 bases). CDR1 and CDR2 from the germline V gene are MNHEY and SMNVEV (reference sequence). The CDR3 runs 17 residues. The V gene lost 2 bases and the J gene lost 6 bases, with 17 bases spanning the gap. The CDR3 nucleotides read TGTGCCAGCAGTTTACAGGGCCTCTCCCTCCTTAATTCACCCCTCCACTTT. This gives the protein CASSLQGLSLLNSPLHF.